This entry describes one T cell receptor beta chain. Its target is not known. With V trimmed by 3 bases and J by 7 bases, 9 bases remained unmatched. The germline V gene has CDR1 SNHLY and CDR2 FYNNEI. CDR3 length equals 15 residues. These data originate in a study of T cell repertoires in cytomegalovirus infection. Findings of the study overall: The cumulative frequency of public TCR beta families identified carriers of CMV plus the relevant HLA.

TCRdb ran MiXCR on the reads and lists one entry per CDR3 protein. The sample holds around 71,000 distinct CDR3 sequences, approximately 22% seen once. Sequenced material: CD8+ T cells from cultured PBMCs, taken from culture after CMV antigen stimulation. The gene calls are TRBV2 and TRBJ2-1; TRBD1 matches at 7 bases. The clonotype originates from a human donor in good health (CMV status not recorded). Some clones in this sample may be carry-over from other donors' samples. The CDR3 DNA is TGTGCCAGCAGTGACGCTGGGCAGGGGGATAATGAGCAGTTCTTC. Protein product: CASSDAGQGDNEQFF.